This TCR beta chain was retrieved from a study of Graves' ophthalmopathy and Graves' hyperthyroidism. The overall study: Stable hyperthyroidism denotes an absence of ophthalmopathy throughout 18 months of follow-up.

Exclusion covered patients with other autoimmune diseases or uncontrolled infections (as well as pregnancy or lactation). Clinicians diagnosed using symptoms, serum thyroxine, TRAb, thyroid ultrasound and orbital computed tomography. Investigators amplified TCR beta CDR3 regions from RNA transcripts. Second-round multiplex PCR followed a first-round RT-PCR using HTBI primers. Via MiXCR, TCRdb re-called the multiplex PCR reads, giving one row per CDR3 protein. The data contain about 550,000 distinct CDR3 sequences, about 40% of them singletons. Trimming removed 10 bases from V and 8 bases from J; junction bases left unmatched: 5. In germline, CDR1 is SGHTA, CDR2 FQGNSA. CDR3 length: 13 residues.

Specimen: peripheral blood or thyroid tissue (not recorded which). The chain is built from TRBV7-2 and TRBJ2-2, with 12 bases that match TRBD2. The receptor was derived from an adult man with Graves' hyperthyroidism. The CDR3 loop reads CATTTSGSGELFF. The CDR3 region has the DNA TGTGCCACAACGACTAGCGGGAGTGGGGAGCTGTTTTTT.